The rows below give T cell receptor beta chains drawn from one sample of a study of T cell responses to AZD1222 COVID-19 vaccine. Only in-frame clones appear in the TCRdb table, and some are missing; sequencing was by immunoSEQ multiplex PCR. The repertoire holds 130,000 or so clones, with 86% as singletons. Sample: peripheral blood, taken 28 days after the second AZD1222 dose. The receptors originated from an adult who received the AZD1222 COVID-19 vaccine. Each CDR3 is given with its conserved first and last residue. D genes are given only for firm matches.

>NA|TRBV7-9
CASSSSAGALNHEQYF
>TRBD1|TRBV30
CAWSGDRVTGELFF
>NA|TRBV29-1
CSVEGRDEKLFF
>NA|TRBV4-2
CASSQDLSSSGANVLTF
>NA|TRBV3-1/TRBV3-2
CASSPRDGFSYNEQFF
>TRBD1|TRBV7-9
CASSSPDRGVGYTF
>NA|TRBV5-6
CASSLLSGREAFF
>NA|TRBV6-2/TRBV6-3
CASSYYSTDTQYF
>TRBD2|TRBV19
CASRVLAGAYNEQFF
>TRBD1|TRBV28
CASSFQQGPNTEAFF
>NA|TRBV2
CASRIEGNTEAFF
>NA|TRBV19
CASSMGEQLFF
>NA|TRBV30
CAWSRVVSNYGYTF
>TRBD1|TRBV19
CASSPRTGGRMTDTQYF
>NA|TRBV5-1
CASSLDGSTGELFF
>NA|TRBV6-6
CASSYSVGTLDYEQYF